This T cell receptor beta chain emerged from a study of vaccination effects on CD4 cells after COVID-19. Study background: The cohort was immunized with two doses of either the BNT162b2 or mRNA-1273 vaccine. General study findings and limits: Marked clonal contraction of both clone types appeared late after vaccination. Healthy vaccinees showed cross-reactivity with common cold coronaviruses in only 1 of 255 vaccine-induced clones.

Under the ViraFEST assay, PBMC were stimulated with viral peptide pools so that antigen-specific CD4+ T cells expanded. Sequencing was performed afterwards. CD4+ T cells were isolated after less than 12 days of culture. Neither prior SARS-CoV-2 infection nor positive nucleocapsid antibodies were present in the vaccine recipients. On this clone: Its antigen is as yet unknown.

Clones were sequenced by immunoSEQ multiplex PCR, and TCRdb holds only the in-frame ones, with some missing. Of 55,000 to 70,000 clones listed, more than 80% are singletons. V lost 5 bases and J lost 5; bases outside the gene matches: 6. Per germline, CDR1 SGHTA and CDR2 FQGNSA. The CDR3 is 14 amino acids. The sample here was CD4+ T cells from PBMCs cultured with HCoV-229E spike peptides, taken before COVID-19 vaccination. The source of this sequence is a human donor who received a COVID-19 vaccine. V usage is TRBV7-2 and J usage is TRBJ2-1; 7 bases map to TRBD2. CDR3 in amino acids: CASSPQRGDNEQFF. CDR3 nucleotide sequence: TGTGCCAGCAGCCCCCAGCGGGGAGACAATGAGCAGTTCTTC.